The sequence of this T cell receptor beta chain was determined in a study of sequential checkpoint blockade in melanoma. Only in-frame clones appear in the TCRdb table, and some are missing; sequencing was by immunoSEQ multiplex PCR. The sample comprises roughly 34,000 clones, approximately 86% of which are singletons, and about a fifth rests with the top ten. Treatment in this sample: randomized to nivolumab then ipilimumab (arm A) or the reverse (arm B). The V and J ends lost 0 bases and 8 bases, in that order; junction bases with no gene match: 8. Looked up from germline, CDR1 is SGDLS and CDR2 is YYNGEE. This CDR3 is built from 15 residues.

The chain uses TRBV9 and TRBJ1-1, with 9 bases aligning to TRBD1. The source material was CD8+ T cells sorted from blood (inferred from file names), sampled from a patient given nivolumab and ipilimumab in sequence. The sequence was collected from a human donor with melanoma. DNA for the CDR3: TGTGCCAGCAGCGTAGTTGGACGGGACAGGGACGAAGCTTTCTTT. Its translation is CASSVVGRDRDEAFF.